The entry below gives a single T cell receptor beta chain sequence along with its context. CDR3 length: 13 amino acids. Germline values: CDR1 SGHTA, CDR2 FQGNSA. The V gene lost 0 bases and the J gene lost 6 bases, with 9 bases spanning the gap. The record originates from a study of shared clonotypes between healthy human individuals. Turning to the study itself: Every donor yielded three CD4 naive, three CD4 memory, two CD8 naive and one CD8 memory plate.

Only Caucasian adults living in Nashville, Tennessee served as donors. The input for sorted-subset replicate PCRs was around 200 ng DNA, tens of thousands of T cell genomes. Repertoires were generated with immunoSEQ multiplex PCR, while TCRdb's copy carries only in-frame clones and drops some. The sample includes approximately 2.5 million clones, 93% of them seen just once. The rearrangement uses TRBV7-2 and TRBJ2-7; perhaps TRBD1 as D (6 bases). The sequencing sample was made of naive CD4+ T cells from PBMCs. Subset: CD45RA+ positively selected. This clonotype was sampled from a man between 18 and 35 years old in good health. Some clones in this sample may be carry-over from other donors' samples. CDR3 bases: TGTGCCAGCAGCTTAGCCCAACAGGGCGAGCAGTACTTC. Its protein is CASSLAQQGEQYF.